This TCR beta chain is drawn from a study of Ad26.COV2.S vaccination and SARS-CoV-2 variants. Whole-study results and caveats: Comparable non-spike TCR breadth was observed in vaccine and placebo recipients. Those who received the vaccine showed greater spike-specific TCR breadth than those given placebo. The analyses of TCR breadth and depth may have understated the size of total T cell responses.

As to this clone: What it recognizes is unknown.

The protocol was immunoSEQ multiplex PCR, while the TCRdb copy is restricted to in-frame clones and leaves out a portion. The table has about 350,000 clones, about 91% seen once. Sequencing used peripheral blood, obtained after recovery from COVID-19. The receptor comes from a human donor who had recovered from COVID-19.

As DNA, the CDR3 is TGTGCCAGCAGTGAATCCCTGGCAGGGTTTGTCGACGAGCAGTACTTC. Its translation: CASSESLAGFVDEQYF. This chain links TRBV25-1 with TRBJ2-7; weak D call: TRBD1 (5 bases). Trimming pared 1 base from V and 5 bases from J, leaving 18 bases between. Germline V gives CDR1 MGHDK, CDR2 SYGVNS. The CDR3 consists of 16 residues.